This TCR beta chain emerged from a study of shared clonotypes between healthy human individuals. Looking at the study overall: The cohort comprised a couple of women and a few men. Their ages spanned 18 to 49 years. Three plates each covered CD4 naive and memory; CD8 naive two, CD8 memory one.

Comments on this clone: Its antigen is as yet unknown.

Germline V gives CDR1 MNHNY, CDR2 SVGAGI (reference sequence). This CDR3 is built from 14 residues. Between the trimmed V and J ends, which lost 5 bases and 8 bases, there was a span of 18 bases. General observations from the study: Non-shared clonotypes displayed generation probabilities falling below those of clonotypes present in all four donors. The naive CD4 repertoires of a handful of donors were compared, and roughly 5.1% of clonotypes were shared.

Clones were read by immunoSEQ multiplex PCR, and TCRdb kept only the in-frame ones, dropping some. Here the sample spans 1.6 million or so clones, 98% being singletons. Sequencing used naive CD4+ T cells sorted from blood. The sample's subset: CD45RA+ positively selected. The TCR originated in a young man in good health. The chain links TRBV6-6 to TRBJ1-2; no firm D call. CDR3 amino acids: CASSVLGPLGGYTF. The CDR3 nucleotides read TGTGCCAGCAGTGTACTTGGGCCCTTGGGGGGCTACACCTTC.